This T cell receptor beta chain emerged from a study of blood T cell repertoires in COVID-19. The germline V gene encodes CDR1 SGHTA and CDR2 FQGNSA. V gave up 4 bases and J gave up 6 bases; unmatched junction bases: 12. The CDR3 totals 16 residues. Produced via immunoSEQ multiplex PCR; TCRdb's table is partial and in-frame only. The sample holds 130,000 or so clones, 87% seen once. The clonotype was recovered from a man aged 45 to 65 with active COVID-19. The rearrangement joins TRBV7-2 to TRBJ1-5; 7 bases align to TRBD1. The sequenced material came from peripheral blood. CDR3 nucleotides: TGTGCCAGCAGCTCCAACGGACAGGAAACGGGTCAGCCCCAGCATTTT. Translated, it gives CASSSNGQETGQPQHF.